This T cell receptor beta chain comes out of a study of blood T cell repertoires in COVID-19. Study summary: The United States, Italy and Spain provided the acute and convalescent COVID-19 samples.

Looked up from germline, CDR1 is SGHTA and CDR2 is FQGNSA. After removal of 4 bases from V and 3 bases from J, the junction contained 5 bases not matched to a gene. CDR3 length: 16 residues. Per the original methods: Researchers report that nucleated cell counts were estimated from reference gene primer amplification. Some clones are missing from TCRdb's copy, which holds only in-frame ones; the method was immunoSEQ multiplex PCR. V and J calls and clone size are given by that table; D and trimming were obtained from the DNA. The table shows about 74,000 clones, with 65% to 90% occurring only once. This rearrangement joins TRBV7-2 to TRBJ2-7; 14 bases match TRBD2. The sequenced sample consisted of peripheral blood. This TCR was recovered from a man older than 75 with acute or convalescent COVID-19. The CDR3 loop reads CASSSGLAGEFYEQYF. The DNA of the CDR3 is TGTGCCAGCAGCTCGGGACTAGCGGGAGAGTTCTACGAGCAGTACTTC.